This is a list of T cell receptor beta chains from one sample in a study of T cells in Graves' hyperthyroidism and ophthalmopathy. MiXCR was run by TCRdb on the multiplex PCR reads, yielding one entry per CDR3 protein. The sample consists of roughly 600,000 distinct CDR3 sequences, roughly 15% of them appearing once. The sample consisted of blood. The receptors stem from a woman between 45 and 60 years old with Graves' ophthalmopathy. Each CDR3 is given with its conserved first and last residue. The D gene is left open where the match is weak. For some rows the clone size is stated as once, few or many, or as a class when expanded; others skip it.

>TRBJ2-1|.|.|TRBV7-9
TGTGCCAGCAGCTTAAAAGACCAGTACAATGAGCAGTTCTTC
CASSLKDQYNEQFF
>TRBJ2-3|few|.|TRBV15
TGTGCCACCAGCAGAGAAGGGTTGGGGGGACACACAGATACGCAGTATTTT
CATSREGLGGHTDTQYF
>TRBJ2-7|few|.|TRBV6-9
TGTGCCAGCAGTTACGTGTACGAGCAGTACTTC
CASSYVYEQYF
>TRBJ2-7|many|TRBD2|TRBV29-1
TGCAGCGTTGGGGGGACTAGCGGGTTTTCCGAGCAGTACTTC
CSVGGTSGFSEQYF
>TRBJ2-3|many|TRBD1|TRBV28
TGTGCCAGCAGTCAGGGACAGGGGATAGATACGCAGTATTTT
CASSQGQGIDTQYF
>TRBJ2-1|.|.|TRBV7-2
TGTGCCAGCATGCGCTACAATGAGCAGTTCTTC
CASMRYNEQFF
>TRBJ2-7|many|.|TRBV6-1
TGTGCCAGCTATTCAGGGCGCGAGCAGTACTTC
CASYSGREQYF
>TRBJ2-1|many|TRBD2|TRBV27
TGTGCCAGCAGTCCGACACCGGGACTAGCGGGAAAAGAGCAGTTCTTC
CASSPTPGLAGKEQFF
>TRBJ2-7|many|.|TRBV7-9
TGTGCCAGCAGCTTAGCACCGGGCTCCTACGAGCAGTACTTC
CASSLAPGSYEQYF
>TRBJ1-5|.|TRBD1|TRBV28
TGTGCCAGCAGTTTATCTGGACAGGTTAATCAGCCCCAGCATTTT
CASSLSGQVNQPQHF
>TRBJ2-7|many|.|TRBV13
TGTGCCAGCAGCTTAAAGCGGGCAGGGGGTGACGAGCAGTACTTC
CASSLKRAGGDEQYF
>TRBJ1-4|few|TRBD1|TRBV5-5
TGTGCCAGCAGCCAGGGACAGAGAAAAAATGAAAAACTGTTTTTT
CASSQGQRKNEKLFF
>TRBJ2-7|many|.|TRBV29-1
TGCAGCGTTGCCGTGCAGAGTTACGAGCAGTACTTC
CSVAVQSYEQYF
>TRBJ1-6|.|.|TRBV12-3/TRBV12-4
TGTGCCAGCAGGGGTAGGGGGGGAAGCTCCTATAATTCACCCCTCCACTTT
CASRGRGGSSYNSPLHF
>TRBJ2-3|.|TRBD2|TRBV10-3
TGTGCCATCAGGGGGACTAGCGGGAGGGGGGCAGATACGCAGTATTTT
CAIRGTSGRGADTQYF
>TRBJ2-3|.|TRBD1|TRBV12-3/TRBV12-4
TGTGCCAGCAGGAGAAAAGGGGGCCCTGGCAATCAGCCCCAGTATTTT
CASRRKGGPGNQPQYF
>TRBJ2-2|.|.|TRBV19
TGTGCCAGTAGTATTATCGGGGGAGCTGTTGGCGAGGAGCTGTTTTTT
CASSIIGGAVGEELFF
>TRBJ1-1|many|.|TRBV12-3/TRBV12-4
TGTGCCAGCAGTGGGACCCAAGGTCTGATGAACACTGAAGCTTTCTTT
CASSGTQGLMNTEAFF
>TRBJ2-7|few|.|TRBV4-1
TGCGCCAGCAGCCAAGATTGGCAGGGGCTTGAGCAGTACTTC
CASSQDWQGLEQYF
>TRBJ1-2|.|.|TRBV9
TGTGCCGGCAGCGTAGACCCAGGGAGCTACTTTTATGGCTACACCTTC
CAGSVDPGSYFYGYTF
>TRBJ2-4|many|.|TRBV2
TGTGCCAGCAGTGTCGTGGGGCAGGACATTCAGTACTTC
CASSVVGQDIQYF
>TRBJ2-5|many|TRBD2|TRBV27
TGTGCCAGCAGTCCCCCTAGCGGGAGTTTGGAGACCCAGTACTTC
CASSPPSGSLETQYF
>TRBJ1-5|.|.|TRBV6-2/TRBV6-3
TGTGCCAGCAGAGAGCAGAGCAATCAGCCCCAGCATTTT
CASREQSNQPQHF
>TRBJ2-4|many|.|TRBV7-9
TGTGCCAGCAGCCGTTCGACAGGAAAAAACATTCAGTACTTC
CASSRSTGKNIQYF
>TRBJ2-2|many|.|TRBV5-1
TGCGCCAGCAGTTATTCCCCAGGGTACGACGGGGAGCTGTTTTTT
CASSYSPGYDGELFF
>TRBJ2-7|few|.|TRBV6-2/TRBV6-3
TGTGCCAGCAGTTATCGACTAGTCCGGCAGTACTTC
CASSYRLVRQYF
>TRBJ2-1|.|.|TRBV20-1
TGCAGCCCCCGGGGGTCCAGGGGCACCTACAATGAGCAGTTCTTC
CSPRGSRGTYNEQFF
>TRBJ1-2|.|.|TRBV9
TGTGCCAGCACCCGGGACCGAGGGTCCTATGGCTACACCTTC
CASTRDRGSYGYTF
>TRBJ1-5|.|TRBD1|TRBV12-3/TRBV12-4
TGTGCCAGCAGCGTTACAGGGGGCGGCAATCAGCCCCAGCATTTT
CASSVTGGGNQPQHF
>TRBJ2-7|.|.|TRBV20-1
TGCAGTGCTAGAATGCGGAATGAGCAGTACTTC
CSARMRNEQYF
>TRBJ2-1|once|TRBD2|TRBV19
TGTGCCAGTAGTATAGTTGGCGGGAGGGCTACCTACAATGAGCAGTTCTTC
CASSIVGGRATYNEQFF
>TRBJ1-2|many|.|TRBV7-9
TGTGCCAGCAGCTTCGAAAATGGCTACACCTTC
CASSFENGYTF
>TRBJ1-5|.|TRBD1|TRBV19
TGTGCCAGTTCGACAGGGCTTAATCAGCCCCAGCATTTT
CASSTGLNQPQHF
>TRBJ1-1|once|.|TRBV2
TGTGCCAGCAGTGATAGGACAGATAACACTGAAGCTTTCTTT
CASSDRTDNTEAFF
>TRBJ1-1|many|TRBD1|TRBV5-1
TGCGCCAGCAGCAGGACAGGATACTTGAACACTGAAGCTTTCTTT
CASSRTGYLNTEAFF
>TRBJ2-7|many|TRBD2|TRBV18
TGTGCCAGCTCACCACGGCCGGGAGGGACCTCCTACGAGCAGTACTTC
CASSPRPGGTSYEQYF
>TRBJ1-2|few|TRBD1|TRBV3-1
TGTGCCAGCAGTTTTACAGGGGGATTCTATGGCTACACCTTC
CASSFTGGFYGYTF
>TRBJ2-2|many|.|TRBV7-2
TGTGCCAGCAGCTTAAACTTTTCCGGGGAGCTGTTTTTT
CASSLNFSGELFF
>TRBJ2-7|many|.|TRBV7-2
TGTGCCAGCAGCTTAGTACGGGACATAACCTACGAGCAGTACTTC
CASSLVRDITYEQYF
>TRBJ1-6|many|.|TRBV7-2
TGTGCCAGCAGCCCAATAATATCTTCACCCCTCCACTTT
CASSPIISSPLHF
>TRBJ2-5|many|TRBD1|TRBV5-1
TGCGCCAGCACCCTGGGCATAGCAGGGGGCTTGGAGACCCAGTACTTC
CASTLGIAGGLETQYF
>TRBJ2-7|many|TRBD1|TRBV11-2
TGTGCCAGCAGCGTTAGGGACAGGTCAGCCTACGAGCAGTACTTC
CASSVRDRSAYEQYF
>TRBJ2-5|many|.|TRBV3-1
TGTGCCAGCAGCCCGTTTATCCGAGAGGAGGAGACCCAGTACTTC
CASSPFIREEETQYF
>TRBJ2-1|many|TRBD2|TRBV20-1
TGCAGTGCTAGCGAGTGGGGCGGGAGGAGGCACAATGAGCAGTTCTTC
CSASEWGGRRHNEQFF
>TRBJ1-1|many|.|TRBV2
TGTGCCAGCAGAGGGCCCGGAGTACACCTCACTGAAGCTTTCTTT
CASRGPGVHLTEAFF
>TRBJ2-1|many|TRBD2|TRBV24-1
TGTGCCACCAGTGATTTTCCCGCGGGAGGTAATGAGCAGTTCTTC
CATSDFPAGGNEQFF
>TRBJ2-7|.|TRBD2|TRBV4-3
TGCGCCAGCAGCCCCATGGCTAGCGGAACCTACGAGCAGTACTTC
CASSPMASGTYEQYF
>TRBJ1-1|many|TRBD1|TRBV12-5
TGTGCTAGTGGTTTGGTGGGGACAGGGGGCGCGGGGGACACTGAAGCTTTCTTT
CASGLVGTGGAGDTEAFF
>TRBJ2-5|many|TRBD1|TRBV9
TGTGCCAGCAGCCCGGGGACAGGGGCACGGCAAGAGACCCAGTACTTC
CASSPGTGARQETQYF
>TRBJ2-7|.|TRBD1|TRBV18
TGTGCCAGCTCACCAACCGGGACAGGGAAGAATCAGCAGTACTTC
CASSPTGTGKNQQYF
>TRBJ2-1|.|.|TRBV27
TGTGCCAGCAGTTTAATCGGGCCCCACAATGAGCAGTTCTTC
CASSLIGPHNEQFF
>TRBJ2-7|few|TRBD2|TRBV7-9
TGTGCCAGCAGCTTATTCCCTAGCGGGGACGGAAAAACAGCCTACGAGCAGTACTTC
CASSLFPSGDGKTAYEQYF
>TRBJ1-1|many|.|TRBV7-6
TGTGCCAGCAGCTTAGTTTCTGAGACAGCGAACACTGAAGCTTTCTTT
CASSLVSETANTEAFF
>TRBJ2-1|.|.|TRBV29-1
TGCAGCGTTGAAGATTTCATTAGCTCCTACAATGAGCAGTTCTTC
CSVEDFISSYNEQFF
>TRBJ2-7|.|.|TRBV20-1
TGCAGTGCTAGAGATCCCAGGGCAGGGGCCAACGAGCAGTACTTC
CSARDPRAGANEQYF
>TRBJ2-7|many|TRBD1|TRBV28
TGTGCCAGCAGCCAGACAGGGGGTTCTGACGAGCAGTACTTC
CASSQTGGSDEQYF